This TCR beta chain was captured by sequencing in a study of cytomegalovirus exposure and HLA in healthy donors. Study observations and caveats: One variant, a missense change in DCLRE1C, was linked in a later analysis to TCR beta V- and J-gene trimming. Evidence from a later analysis indicated that most CMV-associated TCR beta chains looked HLA-restricted.

Concerning this clone itself: The antigen is unknown.

V was clipped by 4 bases and J by 5 bases, with 11 bases between them. CDR1 is SQVTM and CDR2 is ANQGSEA in the germline V gene. The CDR3 runs 12 residues. 13 Jbeta primers and 60 Vbeta primers were used for the PCR. Clones were sequenced by immunoSEQ multiplex PCR, and TCRdb holds only the in-frame ones, with some missing. In the table there are around 150,000 clones, over 65% of which are singletons. This sequence was found in a woman aged 40 to 50 in good health and CMV-seropositive. This rearrangement joins TRBV29-1 to TRBJ1-1; D perhaps matches TRBD1 (6 bases). The sample taken for sequencing was PBMCs. This CDR3 is CSVGRGWTEAFF. In DNA, the CDR3 is TGCAGCGTTGGCAGGGGTTGGACTGAAGCTTTCTTT.